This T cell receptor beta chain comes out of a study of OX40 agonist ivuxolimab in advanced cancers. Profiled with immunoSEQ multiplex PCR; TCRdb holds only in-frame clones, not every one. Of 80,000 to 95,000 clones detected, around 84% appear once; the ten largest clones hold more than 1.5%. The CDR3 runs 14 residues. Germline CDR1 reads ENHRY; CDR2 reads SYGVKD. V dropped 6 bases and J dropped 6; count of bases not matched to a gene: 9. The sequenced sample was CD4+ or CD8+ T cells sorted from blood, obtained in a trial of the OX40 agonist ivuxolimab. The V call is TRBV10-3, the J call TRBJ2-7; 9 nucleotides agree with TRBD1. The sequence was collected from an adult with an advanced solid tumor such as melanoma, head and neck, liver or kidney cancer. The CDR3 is CAISDSGTGPEQYF. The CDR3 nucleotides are TGTGCCATCAGCGACTCCGGGACAGGGCCCGAGCAGTACTTC.